Listed below are T cell receptor beta chains from one sample, sequenced in a study of T-cell memory formation after mild COVID-19. TCRdb re-derived calls from the 5' RACE reads in MiXCR, one entry per CDR3 protein. Among about 62,000 distinct CDR3 sequences listed, about a tenth were seen once. Sequenced input: PBMCs or a T cell subset sorted from them (not recorded which). These receptors were obtained from a man between 18 and 29 years old who had mild COVID-19 (a few samples of this study predate the infection). Cell type and time point are not known. Both conserved end residues are part of each CDR3. A D gene is named only where the DNA matches it firmly. Expanded clones get a size class; other rows say once, few or many, or leave the size out.

len,v_gene,d_gene,abundance,j_gene,CDR3nt,CDR3aa
14,TRBV5-1,.,.,TRBJ2-3,TGCGCCAGCAGCTTGCGGGCTAGCACAGATACGCAGTATTTT,CASSLRASTDTQYF
16,TRBV4-3,TRBD2,few,TRBJ2-3,TGCGCCAGCAGCCAGAATAGCGGGGGGGCCACAGATACGCAGTATTTT,CASSQNSGGATDTQYF
15,TRBV6-1,TRBD2,.,TRBJ2-1,TGTGCCAGCAGTGAACACAGCGGGGGCTTGAATGAGCAGTTCTTC,CASSEHSGGLNEQFF
14,TRBV6-2/TRBV6-3,.,many,TRBJ1-5,TGTGCCAGCAGTCCTCAGGGTGGGAATCAGCCCCAGCATTTT,CASSPQGGNQPQHF
12,TRBV29-1,TRBD1,many,TRBJ2-3,TGCAGCGTTAGTCCCGGGGGACAGGTGAAGTATTTT,CSVSPGGQVKYF
17,TRBV12-5,TRBD1,few,TRBJ1-2,TGTGCTAGTGGTTTGAGGACAGGGGGCGCGTCGATCGATGGCTACACCTTC,CASGLRTGGASIDGYTF
15,TRBV6-2/TRBV6-3,TRBD2,.,TRBJ2-7,TGTGCCAGCAGTTACCATACTAGCGGGGGCGGCGAGCAGTACTTC,CASSYHTSGGGEQYF
14,TRBV29-1,TRBD2,.,TRBJ2-3,TGCAGCGCCGGGACTAGCGGTAGTTCGGATACGCAGTATTTT,CSAGTSGSSDTQYF
15,TRBV11-2,TRBD1,.,TRBJ2-7,TGTGCCAGCAGCTTAGGGGGGACAGTGTCCTACGAGCAGTACTTC,CASSLGGTVSYEQYF
16,TRBV5-1,TRBD2,few,TRBJ2-5,TGCGCCAGCAGCTTGTCGGCTAGCGGGGTACAAGAGACCCAGTACTTC,CASSLSASGVQETQYF
14,TRBV3-1,.,few,TRBJ1-3,TGTGCCAGCAGCCTCTCGGGGTACGGAAACACCATATATTTT,CASSLSGYGNTIYF
13,TRBV29-1,TRBD1,many,TRBJ2-1,TGCAGCGTTGAGGGTGACAGGGGGCGTGAGCAGTTCTTC,CSVEGDRGREQFF
17,TRBV4-1,.,few,TRBJ1-6,TGCGCCAGCAGCCAACTAGACATGGGACTGAATAATTCACCCCTCCACTTT,CASSQLDMGLNNSPLHF
14,TRBV5-1,.,few,TRBJ1-3,TGCGCCAGCAGCCCCATCAGCTCTGGAAACACCATATATTTT,CASSPISSGNTIYF
13,TRBV6-5,.,few,TRBJ2-7,TGTGCCAGCAGTCCCCTGGTCTTGGGCGAGCAGTACTTC,CASSPLVLGEQYF
16,TRBV7-2,.,.,TRBJ1-6,TGTGCCAGCAGCTACTCGCGGGGGCAGGATAATTCACCCCTCCACTTT,CASSYSRGQDNSPLHF
14,TRBV3-1,.,.,TRBJ2-3,TGTGCCAGCAGCCAAGCGGGGCGCACAGATACGCAGTATTTT,CASSQAGRTDTQYF
17,TRBV6-1,TRBD2,few,TRBJ2-5,TGTGCCAGCAGTGAGGGGCCTAGCGGGGGCACCAGGGAGACCCAGTACTTC,CASSEGPSGGTRETQYF
14,TRBV7-9,.,few,TRBJ1-2,TGTGCCAGCACCCCGGGACATCAAAACTATGGCTACACCTTC,CASTPGHQNYGYTF
15,TRBV9,.,.,TRBJ2-3,TGTGCCAGCAGCGTATTTTCAGGGGCATCAGATACGCAGTATTTT,CASSVFSGASDTQYF
13,TRBV29-1,.,many,TRBJ1-3,TGCAGCGTTGAACCAGGCTCTGGAAACACCATATATTTT,CSVEPGSGNTIYF
12,TRBV12-3/TRBV12-4,.,few,TRBJ1-2,TGTGCCAGCAGCCATTTTCCCGGTGGCTACACCTTC,CASSHFPGGYTF
14,TRBV11-2,TRBD1,.,TRBJ2-1,TGTGCCAGCAGTCAGAAGACAGGGCCGGGAAAGCAGTTCTTC,CASSQKTGPGKQFF
13,TRBV5-1,.,many,TRBJ2-7,TGCGCCAGCAGCTTGTCACGCCACGACGAGCAGTACTTC,CASSLSRHDEQYF
15,TRBV4-1,.,.,TRBJ1-1,TGCGCCAGCAGCCTAAGATTAGGGCTGAACACTGAAGCTTTCTTT,CASSLRLGLNTEAFF
13,TRBV12-3/TRBV12-4,.,many,TRBJ2-5,TGTGCCAGCAGTTTTGCTGATCAAGAGACCCAGTACTTC,CASSFADQETQYF
15,TRBV4-1,.,few,TRBJ1-4,TGCGCCAGCAGCGCCCAACAGGCTACTAATGAAAAACTGTTTTTT,CASSAQQATNEKLFF
15,TRBV4-1,.,.,TRBJ2-2,TGCGCCAGCAGCCAAGAGGTACGGGCCTCCGGGGAGCTGTTTTTT,CASSQEVRASGELFF
16,TRBV5-1,TRBD2,.,TRBJ2-3,TGCGCCAGCAGCTTGGCGCCTAGCGGAAGCACAGATACGCAGTATTTT,CASSLAPSGSTDTQYF
16,TRBV4-3,.,few,TRBJ2-3,TGCGCCAGCAGCCAAGAGTACTCATCACAGGGTCTTACGCAGTATTTT,CASSQEYSSQGLTQYF
17,TRBV5-8,TRBD2,.,TRBJ2-5,TGTGCCAGCAGCCCCGGGACTAGCGGGGGGGAGAAGGAGACCCAGTACTTC,CASSPGTSGGEKETQYF
14,TRBV24-1,TRBD1,.,TRBJ1-5,TGTGCCACCAGTGACAGGGGGCTCGAACAGCCCCAGCATTTT,CATSDRGLEQPQHF
16,TRBV7-7,TRBD2,.,TRBJ2-3,TGTGCTAGCAGCCGGGGACTAGCGGGGGGCGGAGATACGCAGTATTTT,CASSRGLAGGGDTQYF
16,TRBV7-2,.,.,TRBJ1-5,TGTGCCAGCAGCTTCCTAACGTCAGGGCGATCGTGGGCCCAGCATTTT,CASSFLTSGRSWAQHF
14,TRBV19,.,few,TRBJ2-7,TGTGCCAGTAGTGCTCGCCCGGTGCACTACGAGCAGTACTTC,CASSARPVHYEQYF
14,TRBV7-2,.,few,TRBJ2-5,TGTGCCAGCAGCTCGAGGGGGGACGGAGAGACCCAGTACTTC,CASSSRGDGETQYF
14,TRBV3-1,.,few,TRBJ1-1,TGTGCCAGCAGCCAATCGGAGGCGAGGACTGAAGCTTTCTTT,CASSQSEARTEAFF
12,TRBV12-3/TRBV12-4,.,many,TRBJ1-5,TGTGCCAGCAGTTTAGGGGGTCAGCCCCAGCATTTT,CASSLGGQPQHF